This is a list of T cell receptor beta chains from one sample in a study of OX40 agonist ivuxolimab in advanced cancers. Assay: immunoSEQ multiplex PCR; the TCRdb copy retains only in-frame clones and omits some. The data show roughly 69,000 clones, more than 80% seen once. This specimen consisted of CD4+ or CD8+ T cells sorted from blood, obtained in a trial of the OX40 agonist ivuxolimab. The receptors derive from an adult with an advanced solid tumor such as melanoma, head and neck, liver or kidney cancer. CDR3s include the opening cysteine and the closing phenylalanine or tryptophan. A D gene is named only where the DNA matches it firmly. A row's size may be missing; if present it is once, few, many or a size class.

- - TRBJ2-7 TRBV11-2 TGTGCCAGCAGCGGCCGGGACGGCACCTACGAGCAGTACTTC CASSGRDGTYEQYF
- - TRBJ2-7 TRBV6-5 TGTGCCAGTAGGGGGGATTACGAGCAGTACTTC CASRGDYEQYF
- TRBD1 TRBJ2-3 TRBV5-4 TGTGCCGGGAAGACAGGGGATGGAGATACGCAGTATTTT CAGKTGDGDTQYF
- - TRBJ1-2 TRBV5-8 TGTGCCAGCAGCTTGGATTTCCGGGGCGGCCCGGGCTACACCTTC CASSLDFRGGPGYTF
- - TRBJ2-5 TRBV28 TGTGCCAGCAGTTCCCCGCCCGGGATCGAGACCCAGTACTTC CASSSPPGIETQYF
- TRBD1 TRBJ2-5 TRBV6-1 TGTGCCAGTCGGGTGGGACAGAACCAAGAGACCCAGTACTTC CASRVGQNQETQYF
- - TRBJ2-5 TRBV19 TGTGCCAGTAGTGAGTCGGCTGAGACCCAGTACTTC CASSESAETQYF
- TRBD2 TRBJ2-5 TRBV19 TGTGCCAGTAGTATACGGGGCGGGAGAGAAGAGACCCAGTACTTC CASSIRGGREETQYF
- TRBD1 TRBJ1-2 TRBV10-3 TGTGCCTCGAAGTGGGAGGGGGCGTATGGCTACACCTTC CASKWEGAYGYTF
- - TRBJ2-5 TRBV19 TGTGCCAGTAGTCGAGGGGGGTCCCAAGAGACCCAGTACTTC CASSRGGSQETQYF
- TRBD1 TRBJ2-7 TRBV11-3 TGTGCCAGCAGCCCGGCCGGGACAGACTACGAGCAGTACTTC CASSPAGTDYEQYF
- - TRBJ2-3 TRBV7-3 TGTGCCAGCAGCTTAGGGCAGAAAACAGATACGCAGTATTTT CASSLGQKTDTQYF
- TRBD2 TRBJ2-7 TRBV27 TGTGCCAGCAGTTCTTATAGCGGGGTCTCCTACGAGCAGTACTTC CASSSYSGVSYEQYF
- TRBD1 TRBJ2-5 TRBV9 TGTGCCAGCAGAGTACAGGGGGGGACCCAGTACTTC CASRVQGGTQYF
once - TRBJ2-2 TRBV5-1 TGCGCCAGCAGCTTAACCTGGGTTCCCGGGGAGCTGTTTTTT CASSLTWVPGELFF
- - TRBJ1-2 TRBV19 TGTGCCAGTAGTCCTGGGGGCGTAAATGGCTACACCTTC CASSPGGVNGYTF